A selection of T cell receptor beta chains follows, all from one sample in a study of CD8+CD57+ T cells in acquired aplastic anemia. TCRdb re-derived calls from the reads in MiXCR, one entry per CDR3 protein. The sample shows 200,000 to 250,000 distinct CDR3 sequences, roughly 55% of them seen only once. Sequencing used sorted CD4+, CD8+, or CD8+CD57+ T cells (not recorded which) from PBMCs. The receptors come from a human donor in good health. CDR3s include the opening cysteine and the closing phenylalanine or tryptophan. A D gene is named only where the DNA matches it firmly. Part of the rows lack a size; the others show once, few, many or a class for expanded clones.

v_gene,j_gene,d_gene,abundance,CDR3aa,CDR3nt
TRBV20-1,TRBJ2-2,TRBD2,.,CSATLAADTGELFF,TGCAGTGCTACGCTAGCGGCGGACACCGGGGAGCTGTTTTTT
TRBV24-1,TRBJ2-1,.,.,CATSARGEASKQFF,TGTGCCACCAGTGCGAGGGGCGAAGCCTCAAAGCAGTTCTTC
TRBV20-1,TRBJ1-4,.,.,CSAPDHRAGNEKLFF,TGCAGTGCCCCAGACCACAGGGCTGGTAATGAAAAACTGTTTTTT
TRBV19,TRBJ1-6,.,.,CASGETGFRSPLHF,TGTGCCAGTGGGGAGACGGGGTTTAGATCACCCCTCCACTTT
TRBV7-2,TRBJ1-6,.,.,CASRTGTGAPLHF,TGTGCCAGCAGGACCGGGACCGGGGCACCCCTCCACTTT
TRBV14,TRBJ2-7,.,many,CASSQAAAAAYEQYF,TGTGCCAGCAGCCAAGCGGCTGCCGCCGCCTACGAGCAGTACTTC
TRBV9,TRBJ2-1,.,many,CASSVDGRYNEQFF,TGTGCCAGCAGCGTAGATGGCCGGTACAATGAGCAGTTCTTC
TRBV2,TRBJ2-5,.,once,CASSTVTRKETQYF,TGTGCCAGCAGTACCGTGACTAGAAAAGAGACCCAGTACTTC
TRBV9,TRBJ2-3,TRBD2,many,CASSVGWEGGGDTQYF,TGTGCCAGCAGCGTGGGATGGGAGGGCGGGGGAGATACGCAGTATTTT
TRBV10-1,TRBJ2-7,TRBD1,.,CAARSGTGSEQYF,TGTGCCGCCAGATCCGGGACAGGGAGCGAGCAGTACTTC
TRBV7-2,TRBJ2-7,TRBD2,once,CASSSLAGRRYEQYF,TGTGCCAGCAGCTCCCTAGCGGGTCGGCGGTACGAGCAGTACTTC
TRBV20-1,TRBJ2-1,.,.,CSARTGSPSYNEQFF,TGCAGTGCTAGGACGGGGTCCCCCTCCTACAATGAGCAGTTCTTC
TRBV15,TRBJ1-4,.,.,CATSSRSNEKLFF,TGTGCCACCAGCTCCAGGTCTAATGAAAAACTGTTTTTT
TRBV7-9,TRBJ2-1,.,.,CASSLVRHSYNEQFF,TGTGCCAGCAGCTTAGTACGACACTCCTACAATGAGCAGTTCTTC
TRBV19,TRBJ2-5,TRBD2,.,CASSFVAGGRQTQYF,TGTGCCAGTAGTTTCGTAGCGGGAGGGCGACAGACCCAGTACTTC
TRBV6-2/TRBV6-3,TRBJ2-3,TRBD2,.,CASGVSGSTDTQYF,TGTGCCAGCGGAGTTAGCGGGAGTACAGATACGCAGTATTTT
TRBV10-3,TRBJ1-3,TRBD1,.,CAGIGDRTHSGNTIYF,TGTGCCGGGATAGGGGACAGGACCCACTCTGGAAACACCATATATTTT
TRBV19,TRBJ2-1,.,many,CASSIDPGFNEQFF,TGTGCCAGTAGTATCGATCCGGGTTTTAATGAGCAGTTCTTC
TRBV20-1,TRBJ2-5,.,few,CSARDFEGEWETQYF,TGCAGTGCTAGGGACTTCGAGGGGGAATGGGAGACCCAGTACTTC
TRBV19,TRBJ2-5,.,.,CASSIGVGAPKETQYF,TGTGCCAGTAGTATAGGAGTCGGGGCCCCCAAAGAGACCCAGTACTTC
TRBV10-1,TRBJ1-2,.,once,CASSDIGYNYGYTF,TGCGCCAGCAGTGACATAGGGTATAACTATGGCTACACCTTC
TRBV10-3,TRBJ2-5,.,.,CASSYGAKETQYF,TGTGCCAGCAGTTACGGTGCCAAAGAGACCCAGTACTTC
TRBV30,TRBJ2-1,.,many,CAWSGRTDYNEQFF,TGTGCCTGGAGTGGTCGGACTGATTACAATGAGCAGTTCTTC
TRBV5-1,TRBJ2-3,.,.,CASRHQGPGTDTQYF,TGCGCCAGCAGACATCAGGGGCCCGGGACAGATACGCAGTATTTT
TRBV7-9,TRBJ1-3,.,many,CASSAGRSSGNTIYF,TGTGCCAGCAGCGCGGGACGGAGCTCTGGAAACACCATATATTTT
TRBV20-1,TRBJ2-7,TRBD2,.,CSATGLAGYEQYF,TGCAGTGCAACGGGACTAGCGGGCTACGAGCAGTACTTC
TRBV10-3,TRBJ2-3,TRBD2,.,CAISGLAGSSTDTQYF,TGTGCCATCAGTGGATTAGCGGGGTCTAGCACAGATACGCAGTATTTT
TRBV12-3/TRBV12-4,TRBJ1-1,.,few,CASSNTGRAFF,TGTGCCAGCAGTAACACAGGGAGGGCTTTCTTT
TRBV20-1,TRBJ1-2,.,.,CSARTGLGSVSYTF,TGCAGTGCCAGAACGGGCCTGGGTTCAGTAAGCTACACCTTC
TRBV6-1,TRBJ2-7,TRBD1,.,CASIRTTMDRGRYEQYF,TGTGCCAGCATACGAACGACAATGGACAGGGGGAGGTACGAGCAGTACTTC
TRBV4-1,TRBJ2-2,TRBD2,.,CASSQGTSGGGTGELFF,TGCGCCAGCAGCCAAGGAACTAGCGGGGGTGGCACCGGGGAGCTGTTTTTT
TRBV12-3/TRBV12-4,TRBJ1-2,TRBD1,.,CASSPQGVSYGYTF,TGTGCCAGCAGCCCACAGGGGGTTAGTTATGGCTACACCTTC
TRBV7-9,TRBJ1-2,.,.,CASSSSGEGYYGYTF,TGTGCCAGCAGCTCTTCCGGTGAGGGGTACTATGGCTACACCTTC
TRBV5-6,TRBJ2-1,.,many,CASSLNYEQFF,TGTGCCAGCAGCTTGAATTATGAGCAGTTCTTC
TRBV2,TRBJ2-1,TRBD2,many,CASSTYPGLAQEQFF,TGTGCCAGCAGTACCTATCCGGGACTAGCCCAAGAGCAGTTCTTC
TRBV7-9,TRBJ1-1,.,few,CASSRLGTLNTEAFF,TGTGCCAGCAGCCGCTTAGGGACACTAAACACTGAAGCTTTCTTT
TRBV6-1,TRBJ2-7,.,few,CASSEAEGVDEQYF,TGTGCCAGCAGTGAAGCTGAAGGGGTGGACGAGCAGTACTTC
TRBV20-1,TRBJ1-6,TRBD1,.,CSARDQNLGDRDSPLHF,TGCAGTGCTAGAGACCAGAACCTAGGGGACAGGGATTCACCCCTCCACTTT
TRBV20-1,TRBJ2-7,TRBD2,.,CSASSLAGEGRYEQYF,TGCAGTGCCAGCAGCCTAGCGGGGGAAGGGCGCTACGAGCAGTACTTC
TRBV6-6,TRBJ2-7,.,many,CASISPGGAYEQYF,TGTGCCAGCATCTCACCAGGGGGGGCCTACGAGCAGTACTTC
TRBV10-3,TRBJ2-1,TRBD2,once,CATNRAREGLDEQFF,TGTGCCACCAATCGGGCGCGGGAGGGCCTCGATGAGCAGTTCTTC
TRBV7-2,TRBJ2-7,.,.,CASSRVGGGSPYEQYF,TGTGCCAGCAGCCGAGTGGGGGGCGGGAGTCCCTACGAGCAGTACTTC
TRBV20-1,TRBJ2-3,TRBD1,.,CSAIQGGSDTQYF,TGCAGTGCTATACAGGGGGGTTCGGATACGCAGTATTTT
TRBV2,TRBJ1-5,.,few,CASSSDWTHQPQHF,TGTGCCAGCAGTTCAGACTGGACGCATCAGCCCCAGCATTTT
TRBV7-8,TRBJ2-5,.,.,CASSFPYQETQYF,TGTGCCAGCAGCTTCCCGTACCAAGAGACCCAGTACTTC
TRBV2,TRBJ1-4,.,.,CASTPSLIYNEKLFF,TGTGCCAGCACCCCAAGCCTTATCTACAATGAAAAGCTGTTTTTT
TRBV29-1,TRBJ2-1,.,many,CSVVAEGYEQFF,TGCAGCGTTGTGGCGGAAGGGTATGAGCAGTTCTTC
TRBV7-3,TRBJ2-5,TRBD2,.,CASSPSGGAANPTQYF,TGTGCCAGCAGCCCTAGCGGGGGGGCAGCTAACCCGACCCAGTACTTC
TRBV12-3/TRBV12-4,TRBJ2-7,.,.,CASSLRQETYEQYF,TGTGCCAGCAGTCTCCGACAGGAAACCTACGAGCAGTACTTC